The present entry profiles one T cell receptor beta chain with its context. This CDR3 is built from 15 residues. Trimming took off 3 bases at V and 6 bases at J, with 16 bases between the two ends. CDR1 and CDR2 (germline): PRHDT, FYEKMQ (reference sequence). This entry belongs to a study of blood T cell repertoires in COVID-19. Study at large: The samples span acute and convalescent COVID-19 from the United States, Italy and Spain.

The table came from immunoSEQ multiplex PCR; TCRdb's copy has only in-frame clones and leaves some out. Here the sample spans a few hundred thousand clones, approximately 86% being singletons. Sequencing was performed on peripheral blood. The chain couples TRBV13 to TRBJ2-3; TRBD1 might be the D (6 bases). This TCR derives from a woman aged 70-85 years with COVID-19, enrolled during active disease. CDR3 sequence: CASSFDRGSADTQYF. The CDR3 coding sequence is TGTGCCAGCAGCTTTGATAGGGGGTCGGCGGATACGCAGTATTTT.